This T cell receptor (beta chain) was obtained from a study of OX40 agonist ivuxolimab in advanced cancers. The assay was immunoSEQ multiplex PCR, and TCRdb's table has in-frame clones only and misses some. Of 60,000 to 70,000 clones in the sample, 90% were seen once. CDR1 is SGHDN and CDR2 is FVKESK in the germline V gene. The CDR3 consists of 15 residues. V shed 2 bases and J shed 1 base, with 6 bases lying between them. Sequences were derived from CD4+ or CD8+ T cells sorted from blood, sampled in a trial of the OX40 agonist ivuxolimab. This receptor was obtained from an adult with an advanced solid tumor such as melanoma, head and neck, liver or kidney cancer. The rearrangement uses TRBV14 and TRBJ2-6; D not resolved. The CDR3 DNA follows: TGTGCCAGCAGCCAATCGTTTTCTGGGGCCAACGTCCTGACTTTC. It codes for CASSQSFSGANVLTF.